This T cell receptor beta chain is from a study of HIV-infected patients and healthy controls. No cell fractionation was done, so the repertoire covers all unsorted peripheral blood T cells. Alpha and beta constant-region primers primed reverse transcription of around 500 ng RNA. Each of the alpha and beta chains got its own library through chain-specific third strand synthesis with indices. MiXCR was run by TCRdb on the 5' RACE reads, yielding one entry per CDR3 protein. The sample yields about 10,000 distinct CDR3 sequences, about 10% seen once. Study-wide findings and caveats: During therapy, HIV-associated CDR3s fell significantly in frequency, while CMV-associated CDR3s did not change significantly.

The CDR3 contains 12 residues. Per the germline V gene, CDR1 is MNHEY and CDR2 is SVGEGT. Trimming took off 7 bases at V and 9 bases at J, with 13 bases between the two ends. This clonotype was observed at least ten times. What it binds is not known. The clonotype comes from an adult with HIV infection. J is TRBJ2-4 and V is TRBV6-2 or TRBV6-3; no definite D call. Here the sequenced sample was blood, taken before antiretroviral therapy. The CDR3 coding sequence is TGTGCCAGCACGGACCCCACCAGCATTCAGTACTTC. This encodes CASTDPTSIQYF.